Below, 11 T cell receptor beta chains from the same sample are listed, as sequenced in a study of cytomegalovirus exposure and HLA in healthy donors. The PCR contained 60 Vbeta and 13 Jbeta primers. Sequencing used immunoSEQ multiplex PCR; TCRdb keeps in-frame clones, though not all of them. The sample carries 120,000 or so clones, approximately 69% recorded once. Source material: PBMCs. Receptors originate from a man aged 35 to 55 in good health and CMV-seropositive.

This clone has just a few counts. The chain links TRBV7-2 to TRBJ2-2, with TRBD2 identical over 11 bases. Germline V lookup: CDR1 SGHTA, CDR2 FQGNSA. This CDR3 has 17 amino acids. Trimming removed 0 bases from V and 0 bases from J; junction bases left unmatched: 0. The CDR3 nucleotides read TGTGCCAGCAGCTTAGCTAGCGGGAGGGCGAACACCGGGGAGCTGTTTTTT. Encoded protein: CASSLASGRANTGELFF.

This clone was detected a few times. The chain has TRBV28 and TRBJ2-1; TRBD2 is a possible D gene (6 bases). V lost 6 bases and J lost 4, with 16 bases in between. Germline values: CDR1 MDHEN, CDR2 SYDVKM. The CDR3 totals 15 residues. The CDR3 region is CASRPVGRRYNEQFF. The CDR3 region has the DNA TGTGCCAGCAGGCCAGTGGGGAGGCGGTACAATGAGCAGTTCTTC.

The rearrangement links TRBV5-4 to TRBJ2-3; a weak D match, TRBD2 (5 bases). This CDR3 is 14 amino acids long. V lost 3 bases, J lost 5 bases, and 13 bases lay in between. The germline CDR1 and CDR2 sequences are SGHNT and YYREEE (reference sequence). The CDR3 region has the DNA TGTGCCAGCAGCTCTAGGTCCGGGGTAGATACGCAGTATTTT. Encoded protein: CASSSRSGVDTQYF.

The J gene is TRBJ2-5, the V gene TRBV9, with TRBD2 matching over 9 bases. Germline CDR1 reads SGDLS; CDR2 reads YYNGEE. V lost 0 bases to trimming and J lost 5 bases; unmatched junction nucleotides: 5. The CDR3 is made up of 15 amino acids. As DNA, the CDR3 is TGTGCCAGCAGCGTAGAGGGACTAGCTTCGGAGACCCAGTACTTC. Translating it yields CASSVEGLASETQYF.

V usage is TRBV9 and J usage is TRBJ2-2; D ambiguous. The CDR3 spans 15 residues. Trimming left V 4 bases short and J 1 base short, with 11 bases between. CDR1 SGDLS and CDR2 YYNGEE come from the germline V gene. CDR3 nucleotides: TGTGCCAGCAGCCCCGGAGACGGGAACACCGGGGAGCTGTTTTTT. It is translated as CASSPGDGNTGELFF.

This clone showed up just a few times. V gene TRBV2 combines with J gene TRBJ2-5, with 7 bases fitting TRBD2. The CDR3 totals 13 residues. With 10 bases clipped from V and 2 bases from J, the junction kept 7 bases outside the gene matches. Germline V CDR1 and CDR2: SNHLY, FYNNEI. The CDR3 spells CATRSGGQETQYF. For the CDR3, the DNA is TGTGCCACCCGTTCGGGGGGACAAGAGACCCAGTACTTC.

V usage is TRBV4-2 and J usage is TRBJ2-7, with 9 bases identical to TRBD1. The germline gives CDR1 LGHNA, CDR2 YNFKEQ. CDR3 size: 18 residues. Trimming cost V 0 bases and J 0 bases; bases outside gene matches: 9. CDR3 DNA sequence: TGTGCCAGCAGCCAAGATTTTCCCGGGACAGGGTTCTCCTACGAGCAGTACTTC. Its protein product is CASSQDFPGTGFSYEQYF.

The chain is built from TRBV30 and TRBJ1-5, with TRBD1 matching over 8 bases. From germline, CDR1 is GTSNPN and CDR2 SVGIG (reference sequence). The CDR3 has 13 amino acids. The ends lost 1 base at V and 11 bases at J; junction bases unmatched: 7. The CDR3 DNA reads TGTGCCTGGAGTGCGACAGGGGATTTGTCCCAGCATTTT. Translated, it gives CAWSATGDLSQHF.

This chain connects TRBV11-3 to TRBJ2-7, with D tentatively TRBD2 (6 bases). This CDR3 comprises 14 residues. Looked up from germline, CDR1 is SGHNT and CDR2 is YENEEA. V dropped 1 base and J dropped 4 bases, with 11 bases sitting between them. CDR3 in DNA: TGTGCCAGCAGCTTAGTGGGCGGAGGGTACGAGCAGTACTTC. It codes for CASSLVGGGYEQYF.

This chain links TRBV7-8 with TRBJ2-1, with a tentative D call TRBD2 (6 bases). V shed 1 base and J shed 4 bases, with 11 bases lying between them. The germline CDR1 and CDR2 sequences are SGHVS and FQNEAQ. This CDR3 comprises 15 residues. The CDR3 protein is CASSLGGRTYNEQFF. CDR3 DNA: TGTGCCAGCAGCTTAGGTGGGAGGACTTACAATGAGCAGTTCTTC.

The CDR3 nucleotides read TGTGCCAGCAGCCATGGAAGACAGGGTGTAGGGACTGAAGCTTTCTTT. Encoded protein: CASSHGRQGVGTEAFF. The J gene is TRBJ1-1, the V gene TRBV5-4; 7 nucleotides line up with TRBD1. Germline V gives CDR1 SGHNT, CDR2 YYREEE (reference sequence). The CDR3 is 16 amino acids. V lost 4 bases to trimming and J lost 5 bases; unmatched junction nucleotides: 14.